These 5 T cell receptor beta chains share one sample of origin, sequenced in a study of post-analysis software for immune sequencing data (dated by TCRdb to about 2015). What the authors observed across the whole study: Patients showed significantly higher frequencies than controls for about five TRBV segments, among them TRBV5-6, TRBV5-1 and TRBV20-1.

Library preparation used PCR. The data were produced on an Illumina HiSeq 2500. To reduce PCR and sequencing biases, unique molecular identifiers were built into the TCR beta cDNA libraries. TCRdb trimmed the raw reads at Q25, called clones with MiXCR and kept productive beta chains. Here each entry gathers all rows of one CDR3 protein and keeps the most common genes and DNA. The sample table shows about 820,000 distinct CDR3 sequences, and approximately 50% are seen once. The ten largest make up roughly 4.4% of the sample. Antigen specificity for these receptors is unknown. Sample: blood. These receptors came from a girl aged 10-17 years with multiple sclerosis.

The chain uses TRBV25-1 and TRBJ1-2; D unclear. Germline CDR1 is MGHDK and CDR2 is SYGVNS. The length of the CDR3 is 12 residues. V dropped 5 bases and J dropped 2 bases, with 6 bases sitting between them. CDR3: CASSWSNYGYTF. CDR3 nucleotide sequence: TGTGCCAGCAGTTGGTCAAACTATGGCTACACCTTC.

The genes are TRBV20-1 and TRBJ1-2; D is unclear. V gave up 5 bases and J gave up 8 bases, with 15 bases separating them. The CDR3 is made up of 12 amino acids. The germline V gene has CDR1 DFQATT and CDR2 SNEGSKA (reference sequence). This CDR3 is CSASHTLEGYTF. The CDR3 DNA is TGCAGTGCTTCCCACACCCTGGAGGGCTACACCTTC.

In DNA, the CDR3 is TGCAGTGCCCCGGTAGCTGTCTTCACCAAAAACATTCAGTACTTC. It yields the protein CSAPVAVFTKNIQYF. V gene TRBV20-1 combines with J gene TRBJ2-4; D gene unclear. CDR3 length: 15 amino acids. Looked up from germline, CDR1 is DFQATT and CDR2 is SNEGSKA (reference sequence). V gave up 6 bases and J gave up 2 bases, with 17 bases separating them.

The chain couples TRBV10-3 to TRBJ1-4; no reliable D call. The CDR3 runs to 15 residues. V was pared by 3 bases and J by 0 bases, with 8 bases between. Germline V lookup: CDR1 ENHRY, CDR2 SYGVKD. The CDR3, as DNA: TGTGCCATCAGTGACCAGATCGCAACTAATGAAAAACTGTTTTTT. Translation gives CAISDQIATNEKLFF.

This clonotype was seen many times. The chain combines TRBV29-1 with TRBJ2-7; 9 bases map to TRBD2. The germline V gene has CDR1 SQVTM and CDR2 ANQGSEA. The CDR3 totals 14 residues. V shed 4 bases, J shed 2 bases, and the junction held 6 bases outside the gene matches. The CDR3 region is CSVGGLAGTYEQYF. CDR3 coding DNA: TGCAGCGTTGGGGGGCTAGCGGGGACCTACGAGCAGTACTTC.